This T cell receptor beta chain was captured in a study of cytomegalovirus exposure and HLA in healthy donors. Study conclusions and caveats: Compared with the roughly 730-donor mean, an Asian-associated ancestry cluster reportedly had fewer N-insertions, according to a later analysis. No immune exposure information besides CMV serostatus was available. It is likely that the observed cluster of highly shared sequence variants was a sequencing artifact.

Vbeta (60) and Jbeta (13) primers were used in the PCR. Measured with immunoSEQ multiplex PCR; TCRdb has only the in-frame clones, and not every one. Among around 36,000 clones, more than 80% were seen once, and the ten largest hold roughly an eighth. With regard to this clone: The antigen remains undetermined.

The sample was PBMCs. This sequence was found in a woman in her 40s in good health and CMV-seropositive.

Here the CDR3 DNA reads TGTGCCAGCAGTTGGACTAGCGGGGGGTTGGTGACCCAGTACTTC. It translates to CASSWTSGGLVTQYF. The chain combines TRBV27 with TRBJ2-5, with TRBD2 identical over 14 bases. This CDR3 region has 15 residues. With 4 bases clipped from V and 7 bases from J, the junction kept 5 bases outside the gene matches. Germline V lookup: CDR1 MNHEY, CDR2 SMNVEV (reference sequence).